These 8 T cell receptor beta chains were sequenced from one sample in a study of shared clonotypes between healthy human individuals. Sequencing used immunoSEQ multiplex PCR; TCRdb keeps in-frame clones, though not all of them. Among a few million clones listed, 85% to 95% were seen once. Sequences were obtained from naive CD4+ T cells from PBMCs. Subset meaning: CD45RA+ positively selected. Source of these receptors: a man aged 18 to 29 in good health. Some clones in this sample may be carry-over from other donors' samples.

This chain connects TRBV4-2 to TRBJ1-4; D gene uncertain. CDR1 and CDR2 (germline): LGHNA, YNFKEQ. V lost 4 bases, J lost 0 bases, and 12 bases lay in between. This CDR3 is 16 amino acids long. CDR3 protein: CASSRAYSATNEKLFF. As DNA, the CDR3 is TGTGCCAGCAGCCGGGCCTACAGTGCAACTAATGAAAAACTGTTTTTT.

In the case of this clone: Relative to the germline gene, one junction end is altered; a read error may explain this. The chain joins TRBV11-3 to TRBJ2-7; D ambiguous. This CDR3 contains 14 residues. The V gene's germline CDR1 is SGHNT and CDR2 YENEEA. For the CDR3, the DNA is TGTGCCAGCAGCTTAGGAGGAGCTACCTACAAGCAGTACTTC. Its translation: CASSLGGATYKQYF.

The gene calls are TRBV28 and TRBJ2-1; D gene uncertain. This CDR3 region has 12 residues. Trimming shortened V by 3 bases and J by 9 bases, and 9 bases separated the two germline ends. CDR1 MDHEN and CDR2 SYDVKM come from the germline V gene. In DNA, the CDR3 is TGTGCCAGCAGTTTGATAGCCGGTGAGCAGTTCTTC. Protein sequence: CASSLIAGEQFF.

J is TRBJ2-5 and V is TRBV4-1; 10 bases line up with TRBD2. The CDR3 loop spans 16 amino acids. Germline V gene lookup returns CDR1 MGHRA and CDR2 YSYEKL. V lost 4 bases to trimming and J lost 2 bases; unmatched junction nucleotides: 7. CDR3 sequence (DNA): TGCGCCAGCAGCCCCGGGACTAGCGTCGGTCAAGAGACCCAGTACTTC. This sequence encodes CASSPGTSVGQETQYF.

The rearrangement uses TRBV18 and TRBJ2-3; a weak D match, TRBD2 (6 bases). The ends were cut back, 3 bases at V and 5 bases at J, with 9 bases in the middle. Germline CDR1 and CDR2: KGHSH and LQKENI. The CDR3 totals 13 residues. The CDR3 is CASSPGRRDTQYF. CDR3 bases: TGTGCCAGCTCACCGGGGAGGAGAGATACGCAGTATTTT.

This chain joins TRBV9 and TRBJ2-1; 10 bases agree with TRBD2. Germline V CDR1 and CDR2: SGDLS, YYNGEE. The ends lost 0 bases at V and 4 bases at J; junction bases unmatched: 4. The CDR3 is made up of 16 amino acids. The CDR3 is CASSVASTSGYNEQFF. As DNA, the CDR3 is TGTGCCAGCAGCGTAGCGTCGACTAGCGGGTACAATGAGCAGTTCTTC.

V is TRBV28 and J is TRBJ2-3; TRBD2 aligns across 8 bases. Germline CDR1 and CDR2: MDHEN and SYDVKM. With 4 bases clipped from V and 6 bases from J, the junction kept 6 bases outside the gene matches. The CDR3 has 14 amino acids. CDR3 amino acids: CASSYPGGRDTQYF. The CDR3 DNA sequence: TGTGCCAGCAGTTATCCGGGGGGGAGGGATACGCAGTATTTT. The variable domain in full, with the rest retrieved from reference TRBV28 and TRBJ2-3, is DVKVTQSSRYLVKRTGEKVFLECVQDMDHENMFWYRQDPGLGLRLIYFSYDVKMKEKGDIPEGYSVSREKKERFSLILESASTNQTSMYLCASSYPGGRDTQYFGPGTRLTVL.

The chain is built from TRBV5-1 and TRBJ1-4; D is perhaps TRBD1 (6 bases). Germline V gene sequence: CDR1 SGHRS, CDR2 YFSETQ. This CDR3 contains 13 residues. The V gene lost 0 bases and the J gene lost 8 bases, with 8 bases spanning the gap. CDR3 residues: CASSLVGGEKLFF. The CDR3 DNA reads as TGCGCCAGCAGCTTGGTGGGGGGCGAAAAACTGTTTTTT.